Listed below are T cell receptor beta chains from one sample, sequenced in a study of CXCR3-negative and CXCR3-positive naive CD8 T cells. TCRdb re-called the 5' RACE reads; one entry per CDR3 protein, DNA not given. This sample's clone table lists about 86,000 distinct CDR3 sequences. Sample: naive CXCR3+ CD8+ T cells from blood. The receptors come from a human donor in good health. Some clones in this sample may be carry-over from other donors' samples. CDR3s include the opening cysteine and the closing phenylalanine or tryptophan. Each record gives: J gene, V gene, CDR3 protein.

TRBJ2-2 TRBV12-3/TRBV12-4 CVSMGAAPVQNTGELFF
TRBJ1-5 TRBV4-1 CASSRAGRNQPQHF
TRBJ2-7 TRBV27 CASRPGGSYEQYF
TRBJ1-1 TRBV20-1 CSARERGVWTEAFF
TRBJ1-1 TRBV28 CASGPGQSEAFF
TRBJ1-3 TRBV4-1 CASSYRDTGNTIYF
TRBJ2-5 TRBV2 CASRETSGTQETQYF
TRBJ1-2 TRBV7-6 CASSQGTEYGYTF
TRBJ2-7 TRBV14 CASSQIPRGPYEQYF
TRBJ1-1 TRBV14 CASSPWADEAFF
TRBJ2-7 TRBV20-1 CSAAVGLAGFNEQYF
TRBJ2-5 TRBV6-6 CASTWVLGETQYF
TRBJ2-7 TRBV27 CASSLSSSAVPYEQYF
TRBJ2-3 TRBV28 CASSLFGLRTDTQYF
TRBJ2-7 TRBV14 CASSQISGSGSEQYF
TRBJ2-1 TRBV7-3 CASSTGSGSAYNEQFF
TRBJ1-1 TRBV28 CASSSSTVEAFF
TRBJ2-1 TRBV20-1 CSARPAGASYNEQFF
TRBJ2-2 TRBV30 CACSIAGINTGERFF
TRBJ1-2 TRBV4-1 CASSHSQGSANYGYTF
TRBJ1-1 TRBV28 CASSWTGGTEAFF
TRBJ2-3 TRBV7-3 CASSSGGSTDTQYF
TRBJ2-1 TRBV21-1 CASSKVFWGLGWDEQFF
TRBJ1-2 TRBV29-1 CSVERTGGNYGYTF
TRBJ1-5 TRBV19 CASSIMTGPDQPQHF
TRBJ2-1 TRBV6-5 CASSGGLGLHNEQFF
TRBJ1-5 TRBV28 CASSSPEGLQPQHF
TRBJ2-3 TRBV7-9 CASIPPGQGYTDTQYF
TRBJ2-1 TRBV30 CAWSSGQGENEQFF
TRBJ2-2 TRBV27 CASSFSGPDGELFF
TRBJ2-2 TRBV6-2/TRBV6-3 CASSYLASAVGELFF
TRBJ1-1 TRBV4-1 CASSQDSLGTEAFF
TRBJ2-7 TRBV27 CASSRRDSYEQYF
TRBJ2-3 TRBV7-8 CASSLAFGTSKGTDTQYF
TRBJ1-1 TRBV10-3 CAISEIRSDTEAFF
TRBJ1-5 TRBV19 CASSIERWDNQPQHF
TRBJ2-7 TRBV29-1 CSVPSGSSPYEQYF
TRBJ2-7 TRBV12-3/TRBV12-4 CASSLLRTSYEQYF
TRBJ1-5 TRBV19 CASSPSGGHQPQHF